This TCR beta chain was sequenced for a study of shared clonotypes between healthy human individuals. V was shortened by 4 bases and J by 4 bases, with 15 bases between the two germline ends. From germline, CDR1 is SGDLS and CDR2 YYNGEE. The CDR3 loop spans 15 amino acids. The naive CD8 subset, CD45RO-negative cells positively selected for CCR7, excluded terminally differentiated effector memory CD45RA+ cells. In the study's own analysis: ImmunoSEQ junction-only sequences lacked quality scores, so their filtering differed. Only in-frame clones appear in the TCRdb table, and some are missing; sequencing was by immunoSEQ multiplex PCR. For V, J and clone size, that table is used; D and trimming come from the DNA. The sample yields about 2 million clones, about 95% seen once. Study-wide points: Larger richness was generally estimated for naive than memory subsets.

A single count supports this clone. Its antigen is not identified. This TCR was recovered from a man aged 18 to 29 in good health. Sequenced material: naive CD8+ T cells sorted from blood. V gene TRBV9 combines with J gene TRBJ1-3; maybe TRBD1 (6 bases). CDR3 nucleotides: TGTGCCAGCAGCTATACAGGGTCAGGAGGAAACACCATATATTTT. Protein sequence: CASSYTGSGGNTIYF.